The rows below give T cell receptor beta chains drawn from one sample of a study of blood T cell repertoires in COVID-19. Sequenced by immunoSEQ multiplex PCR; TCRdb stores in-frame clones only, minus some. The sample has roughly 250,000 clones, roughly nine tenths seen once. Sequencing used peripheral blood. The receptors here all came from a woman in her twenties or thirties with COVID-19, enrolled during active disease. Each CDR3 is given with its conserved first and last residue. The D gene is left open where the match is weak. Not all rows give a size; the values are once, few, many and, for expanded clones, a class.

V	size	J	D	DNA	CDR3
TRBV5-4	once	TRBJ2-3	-	TGTGCCAGCAGCTTGGGACCCTCGTGGGCAGCAGGGGCAGATACGCAGTATTTT	CASSLGPSWAAGADTQYF
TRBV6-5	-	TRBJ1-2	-	TGTGCCAGCAGTTACACAGGGCATGCCTATGGCTACACCTTC	CASSYTGHAYGYTF
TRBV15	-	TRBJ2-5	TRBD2	TGTGCCACCAGCAGAGCACGGGGACTAGCGGGGGCGGCCCAGTACTTC	CATSRARGLAGAAQYF
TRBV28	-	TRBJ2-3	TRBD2	TGTGCCAGCAGTGGTAAGAAAGGACTAGCGGGTCGCACAGATACGCAGTATTTT	CASSGKKGLAGRTDTQYF
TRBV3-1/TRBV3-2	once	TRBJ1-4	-	TGTGCCAGCAGCCACCGCCAGGGGAGCGAAAAACTGTTTTTT	CASSHRQGSEKLFF
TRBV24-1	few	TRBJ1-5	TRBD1	TGTGCCACCAGTGATCCGCGGACAGGGGGCGGCAATCAGCCCCAGCATTTT	CATSDPRTGGGNQPQHF
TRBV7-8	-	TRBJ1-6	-	TGTGCCAGCAGCGCCCGGACAGCCCAGTATAATTCACCCCTCCACTTT	CASSARTAQYNSPLHF
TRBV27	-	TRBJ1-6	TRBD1	TGTGCCAGCAGTTTATCGGGGACAGGATGGGGTTCACCCCTCCACTTT	CASSLSGTGWGSPLHF
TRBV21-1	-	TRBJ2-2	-	TGTGCCAGCGCGGGACAGGGGGCTGCCGGGGAGCTGTTTTTT	CASAGQGAAGELFF
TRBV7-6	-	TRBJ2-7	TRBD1	TGTGCCAGCAGCCTTGGGACAGGGGCCGAGCAGTACTTC	CASSLGTGAEQYF
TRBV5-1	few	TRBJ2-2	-	TGCGCCAGCAGCTTGGGGGTTCGGGACACCGGGGAGCTGTTTTTT	CASSLGVRDTGELFF
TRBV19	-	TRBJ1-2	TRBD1	TGTGCCAGTAGTCCCAGGACAGGGTATGGCTACACCTTC	CASSPRTGYGYTF
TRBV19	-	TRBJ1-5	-	TGTGCCAGTAGTATAGACAGGGGTAGCAATCAGCCCCAGCATTTT	CASSIDRGSNQPQHF
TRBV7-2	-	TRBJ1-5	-	TGTGCCAGCAGCTTAGCAGGGGGAAATCAGCCCCAGCATTTT	CASSLAGGNQPQHF
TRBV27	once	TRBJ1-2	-	TGTGCCAGCACTACGGCGGCGGGGGGCCCTGTTTATGGCTACACCTTC	CASTTAAGGPVYGYTF
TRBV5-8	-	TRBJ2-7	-	TGTGCCAGCCCCGACTCTTCCTACGAGCAGTACTTC	CASPDSSYEQYF